Below are 2 T cell receptor beta chains sequenced from a single sample in a study of radiation and T cells in renal cell carcinoma. Time point meaning: baseline pretreatment blood. The treatment: 15 Gy SBRT to primary tumor, nephrectomy 4 weeks later. TCRdb's table, derived via immunoSEQ multiplex PCR, lists solely in-frame clones and lacks some. The sample includes about 150,000 clones, around 90% of them seen just once. The starting material was blood, obtained from a patient whose treatment included radiotherapy and nephrectomy. These receptors all come from an older woman with renal cell carcinoma.

The chain carries TRBV29-1 and TRBJ2-5, with TRBD1 matching over 12 bases. The J call may be incorrect, as the DNA end agrees better with TRBJ2-7. The CDR3 length is 13 residues. The germline CDR1 and CDR2 sequences are SQVTM and ANQGSEA. CDR3 sequence (DNA): TGCAGCGTTACCGGGACAGGGGGCCCCGAGCAGTACTTC. It translates to CSVTGTGGPEQYF.

The V and J genes are TRBV5-5 and TRBJ1-2; TRBD1 is a possible D gene (6 bases). Trimming left V 0 bases short and J 4 bases short, with 16 bases between. Germline lookup yields CDR1 SGHKS and CDR2 YYEKEE (reference sequence). This CDR3 contains 16 residues. CDR3: CASSLVGQQLLYGYTF. In DNA, the CDR3 is TGTGCCAGCAGCTTGGTCGGACAGCAACTACTCTATGGCTACACCTTC.